This TCR beta chain was obtained from a study of tumor-infiltrating lymphocytes in localized non-small cell lung cancer. Overall study: The cohort mixed smokers and never-smokers, several histologies, and some post-neoadjuvant-chemotherapy samples. Resected tumor was paired with non-adjacent uninvolved lung from the same patient.

TCRdb keeps only in-frame clones here, not all; method: immunoSEQ multiplex PCR. The sample consists of some 15,000 clones, 73% of them appearing once. Overall study results and limits: T-cell fraction did not differ between immunotypes IM1 and IM2. Recurrence-free survival showed no association with tumor T-cell fraction.

Notes on this clone: The antigen is undetermined.

Trimming pared 0 bases from V and 0 bases from J, leaving 15 bases between. The germline V gene has CDR1 SGHRS and CDR2 YFSETQ. The CDR3 is made up of 17 amino acids. The genes are TRBV5-1 and TRBJ1-1; D possibly corresponds to TRBD1 (5 bases). The source material was lung tumor tissue. This receptor was identified in a human donor with non-small cell lung cancer. The CDR3 bases are TGCGCCAGCAGCTTGGAAGGGTTAGGAGGGGTGAACACTGAAGCTTTCTTT. Amino acid sequence: CASSLEGLGGVNTEAFF.